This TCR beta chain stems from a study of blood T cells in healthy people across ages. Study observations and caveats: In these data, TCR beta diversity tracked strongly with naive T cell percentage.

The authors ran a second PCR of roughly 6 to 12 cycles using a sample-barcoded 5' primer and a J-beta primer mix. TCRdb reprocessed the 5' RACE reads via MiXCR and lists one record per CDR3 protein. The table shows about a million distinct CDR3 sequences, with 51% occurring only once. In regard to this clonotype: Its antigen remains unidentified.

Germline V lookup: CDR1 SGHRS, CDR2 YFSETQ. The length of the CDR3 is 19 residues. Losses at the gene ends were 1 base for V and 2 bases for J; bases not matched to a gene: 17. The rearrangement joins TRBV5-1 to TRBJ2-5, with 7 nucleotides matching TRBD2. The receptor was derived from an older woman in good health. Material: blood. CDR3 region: CASSLRGEIAGRGQETQYF. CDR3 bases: TGCGCCAGCAGCTTGAGGGGAGAAATAGCGGGTAGGGGTCAAGAGACCCAGTACTTC.